What follows are 12 T cell receptor beta chains derived from one specimen sequenced in a study of cytomegalovirus exposure and HLA in healthy donors. 13 Jbeta primers and 60 Vbeta primers were used for the PCR. Clones were read by immunoSEQ multiplex PCR, and TCRdb kept only the in-frame ones, dropping some. The table lists about 200,000 clones. Sequencing was carried out using PBMCs. These receptors originate from a boy aged 5-17 years in good health and CMV-seronegative.

This chain links TRBV9 with TRBJ2-5, with TRBD2 identical over 13 bases. Germline CDR1 is SGDLS and CDR2 is YYNGEE. This CDR3 is 15 amino acids long. V trimming: 3 bases; J trimming: 5 bases; junction bases outside the gene matches: 4. The CDR3 sequence: CASSATSGGRETQYF. CDR3 bases: TGTGCCAGCAGCGCGACTAGCGGGGGGAGGGAGACCCAGTACTTC.

Points on this clone: Other DNA sequences within the sample encode an identical CDR3. The chain carries TRBV7-2 and TRBJ1-4, with a possible D match to TRBD1 (5 bases). The germline CDR1 and CDR2 sequences are SGHTA and FQGNSA. The V end lost 5 bases, the J end lost 4 bases, and 14 bases lay between the germline ends. This CDR3 comprises 15 residues. The CDR3 is CASSPETAHNEKLFF. The CDR3 DNA is TGTGCCAGCAGCCCCGAGACAGCTCATAATGAAAAACTGTTTTTT.

CDR3 in DNA: TGTGCCAGCGGATGGGCTAGCGGGAACACCGGGGAGCTGTTTTTT. It translates to CASGWASGNTGELFF. This chain joins TRBV9 and TRBJ2-2, with 7 positions matching TRBD2. The V gene's germline CDR1 is SGDLS and CDR2 YYNGEE. CDR3 length: 15 residues. The trim removed 7 bases at V and 1 base at J, leaving 7 bases unmatched.

The chain has TRBV18 and TRBJ1-1; D is unclear. Germline V gene sequence: CDR1 KGHSH, CDR2 LQKENI. V was pared by 2 bases and J by 5 bases, with 9 bases between. This CDR3 region has 13 residues. For the CDR3, the DNA is TGTGCCAGCTCACCAGAGGGCCTGACTGAAGCTTTCTTT. This sequence encodes CASSPEGLTEAFF.

The V call is TRBV5-1, the J call TRBJ1-4, with 7 bases that match TRBD1. In germline, CDR1 is SGHRS, CDR2 YFSETQ. The CDR3 runs 17 residues. Trimming removed 4 bases from V and 0 bases from J; junction bases left unmatched: 9. CDR3 sequence reads: CASSPTGWGATNEKLFF. The CDR3 bases are TGCGCCAGCAGCCCGACAGGGTGGGGGGCAACTAATGAAAAACTGTTTTTT.

The V and J genes are TRBV4-1 and TRBJ2-3; 7 bases agree with TRBD1. V shed 3 bases, J shed 5 bases, and the junction held 2 bases outside the gene matches. Germline V lookup: CDR1 MGHRA, CDR2 YSYEKL. There are 13 residues in the CDR3. The CDR3 region is CASSQTGLDTQYF. The CDR3 DNA reads as TGCGCCAGCAGCCAGACAGGGTTAGATACGCAGTATTTT.

The chain employs TRBV10-2 and TRBJ2-7; D gene ambiguous. Germline CDR1 and CDR2: WSHSY and SAAADI. Trimming pared 0 bases from V and 2 bases from J, leaving 11 bases between. CDR3 length equals 15 residues. CDR3 amino acids: CASSESGRSAYEQYF. The CDR3 nucleotides read TGCGCCAGCAGTGAGTCGGGCCGATCCGCCTACGAGCAGTACTTC.

This sequence joins TRBV30 and TRBJ2-2; D remains unclear. Germline-derived CDR1 and CDR2 are GTSNPN and SVGIG (reference sequence). This CDR3 comprises 14 residues. V lost 4 bases to trimming and J lost 2 bases, with 11 bases between them. CDR3 sequence: CAWMGQFNTGELFF. Written as DNA, the CDR3 is TGTGCCTGGATGGGCCAGTTTAACACCGGGGAGCTGTTTTTT.

The gene calls are TRBV15 and TRBJ1-6; perhaps TRBD1 as D (5 bases). CDR1 is LNHNV and CDR2 is YYDKDF in the germline V gene (reference sequence). Trimming stripped 4 bases from V and 5 bases from J, with 15 bases between. This CDR3 contains 16 residues. CDR3 nucleotides: TGTGCCACCAGCACGCGAGCACAGGCAAATAATTCACCCCTCCACTTT. This codes for CATSTRAQANNSPLHF. Full variable domain (missing parts from reference TRBV15 and TRBJ1-6): DAMVIQNPRYQVTQFGKPVTLSCSQTLNHNVMYWYQQKSSQAPKLLFHYYDKDFNNEADTPDNFQSRRPNTSFCFLDIRSPGLGDTAMYLCATSTRAQANNSPLHFGNGTRLTVT.

The chain links TRBV4-3 to TRBJ1-3; D unresolved. V was trimmed by 1 base and J by 2 bases, leaving 9 bases between them. Germline V gene sequence: CDR1 LGHNA, CDR2 YSLEER. This CDR3 spans 15 amino acids. Written as DNA, the CDR3 is TGCGCCAGCAGCCAAGGAAGGACTACTGGAAACACCATATATTTT. It is translated as CASSQGRTTGNTIYF.

The rearrangement joins TRBV5-1 to TRBJ2-1; 9 bases line up with TRBD1. CDR3 size: 13 residues. The J segment lost 6 bases and the V segment lost 3 bases, leaving 1 base of the junction unmatched. Germline CDR1 SGHRS, CDR2 YFSETQ. The CDR3 DNA follows: TGCGCCAGCAGCTCGGGACAGGGCAATGAGCAGTTCTTC. It is translated as CASSSGQGNEQFF.

The J gene is TRBJ2-6, the V gene TRBV18, with 8 nucleotides matching TRBD1. Losses at the gene ends were 2 bases for V and 2 bases for J; bases not matched to a gene: 5. The CDR3 has 17 residues. Germline V gene lookup returns CDR1 KGHSH and CDR2 LQKENI. This chain's CDR3 is CASSPITGGTGANVLTF. The CDR3 DNA reads TGTGCCAGCTCACCAATTACAGGGGGGACTGGGGCCAACGTCCTGACTTTC.